This TCR beta chain emerged from a study of blood T cell repertoires in COVID-19. Study summary: Sources were T cells, B-cell-depleted T cells, or PBMCs; the material itself was cDNA or gDNA.

As processed by the authors: How many nucleated cells were present was estimated from reference gene primer amplification. Sequenced by immunoSEQ multiplex PCR; TCRdb stores in-frame clones only, minus some. That table furnishes V, J and clone size, whereas the DNA furnished D and trimming. Here the sample spans 300,000 to 400,000 clones, around 88% being singletons. The CDR3 length is 14 residues. CDR1 and CDR2 (germline): LNHNV, YYDKDF (reference sequence). V shed 1 base and J shed 5 bases, with 11 bases lying between them. Material: peripheral blood. The source of this sequence is a woman aged 55-70 years with COVID-19, enrolled during active disease. This chain uses TRBV15 with TRBJ1-1, with a weak D call TRBD1 (6 bases). The CDR3 reads CATSRVQGPTEAFF. CDR3 nucleotide sequence: TGTGCCACCAGCAGAGTACAGGGACCGACTGAAGCTTTCTTT.